This entry lists 21 T cell receptor beta chains sequenced from one sample in a study of control samples from healthy donors and cancer patients. The table came from immunoSEQ multiplex PCR; TCRdb's copy has only in-frame clones and leaves some out. Of 150,000 to 200,000 clones listed, 85% to 90% are singletons. The sequenced material came from blood. These receptors were taken from a man between 18 and 35 years old in good health.

The gene calls are TRBV2 and TRBJ1-6, with D possibly being TRBD1 (5 bases). Germline CDR1 reads SNHLY; CDR2 reads FYNNEI. The germline V and J ends were trimmed by 8 bases and 9 bases, with 20 bases remaining between them. The CDR3 is 15 amino acids. In DNA, the CDR3 is TGTGCCAGCGCGGTCAGGGAGCAGTTTAGTTCACCCCTCCACTTT. Protein: CASAVREQFSSPLHF.

In DNA, the CDR3 is TGTGCCAGCAGCCATTACGGGGACACGAACACTGAAGCTTTCTTT. Its protein is CASSHYGDTNTEAFF. The chain joins TRBV3-1 (or the pseudogene TRBV3-2) to TRBJ1-1; possible D gene TRBD1, 6 bases. Deletions cut 3 bases from V and 1 base from J, with 12 bases between. Germline CDR1 and CDR2: LGHDT and YNNKEL (reference sequence). CDR3 length: 15 residues.

In this sample, this clone turned up once. V gene TRBV5-4 combines with J gene TRBJ2-3, with D possibly called TRBD1 or TRBD2 (5 bases each). Germline CDR1 reads SGHNT; CDR2 reads YYREEE (reference sequence). The CDR3 sequence is 13 residues long. V lost 4 bases to trimming and J lost 2 bases, with 8 bases between them. CDR3 coding DNA: TGTGCCAGCAGCGGGGGTTACACAGATACGCAGTATTTT. This codes for CASSGGYTDTQYF.

Here the CDR3 DNA reads TGCGCCAGCAGCCAAGAAGGGACCGCTGGGGCCAACGTCCTGACTTTC. Translation: CASSQEGTAGANVLTF. The chain carries TRBV4-3 and TRBJ2-6; D is possibly TRBD1 or TRBD2 (5 bases each). The CDR3 has 16 residues. Trimming took off 0 bases at V and 2 bases at J, with 8 bases between the two ends. Germline V CDR1 and CDR2: LGHNA, YSLEER.

The J gene is TRBJ2-3, the V gene TRBV6-1; TRBD1 might be the D (5 bases). Between the trimmed V and J ends, which lost 2 bases and 2 bases, there was a span of 11 bases. This CDR3 contains 15 residues. Germline lookup yields CDR1 MNHNS and CDR2 SASEGT. The CDR3 DNA reads as TGTGCCAGCAGTGAAAGTAGGGGCTTCACAGATACGCAGTATTTT. This encodes CASSESRGFTDTQYF.

The J gene is TRBJ1-1, the V gene TRBV6-2 or TRBV6-3, with 8 positions matching TRBD1. The CDR3 consists of 14 residues. The ends lost 5 bases at V and 11 bases at J; junction bases unmatched: 13. In germline, CDR1 is MNHEY, CDR2 SVGEGT. The CDR3, as DNA: TGTGCCAGCAGTCTTCGGGACAGGCGGGGCGCGGCTTTCTTT. It yields the protein CASSLRDRRGAAFF.

A few counts support this clone. The chain carries TRBV7-8 and TRBJ2-5, with TRBD1 as a possible D gene (6 bases). Trimming stripped 5 bases from V and 3 bases from J, with 10 bases between. The CDR3 is 13 residues long. Germline CDR1 is SGHVS and CDR2 is FQNEAQ. CDR3 DNA sequence: TGTGCCAGCAGCAGACAGGAAGAAGAGACCCAGTACTTC. This sequence encodes CASSRQEEETQYF.

The CDR3 DNA sequence: TGTGCCAGCAGTACCACCCGCCTGACAGGGGCATTTGGAAACACCATATATTTT. Its protein product is CASSTTRLTGAFGNTIYF. V is TRBV28 and J is TRBJ1-3; 8 bases agree with TRBD1. Germline CDR1 reads MDHEN; CDR2 reads SYDVKM. CDR3 length equals 18 residues. V was clipped by 5 bases and J by 3 bases; unmatched bases: 15.

This chain joins TRBV30 and TRBJ1-1, with a weak D call TRBD1 (6 bases). The CDR3 sequence is 16 residues long. Germline V gene lookup returns CDR1 GTSNPN and CDR2 SVGIG (reference sequence). The germline V and J ends were trimmed by 1 base and 3 bases, with 18 bases remaining between them. In DNA, the CDR3 is TGTGCCTGGAGTGCAAAACAGGGTCGCGGGGACACTGAAGCTTTCTTT. This encodes CAWSAKQGRGDTEAFF.

The chain recombines TRBV6-5 with TRBJ2-1; TRBD1 matches 8 bases. CDR1 and CDR2 from the germline V gene are MNHEY and SVGAGI. The CDR3 is 15 amino acids. The V segment lost 1 base and the J segment 7 bases; nucleotides outside the gene matches: 6. This CDR3 reads CASSYYPTGENEQFF. CDR3 bases: TGTGCCAGCAGTTACTATCCGACAGGGGAGAATGAGCAGTTCTTC.

The J gene is TRBJ2-5, the V gene TRBV4-2; 7 bases map to TRBD2. The V and J ends lost 0 bases and 3 bases, in that order; junction bases with no gene match: 10. Germline lookup yields CDR1 LGHNA and CDR2 YNFKEQ. The CDR3 has 17 residues. The CDR3 DNA is TGTGCCAGCAGCCAAGACCTCCTGGGACGGGGGGAAGAGACCCAGTACTTC. It is translated as CASSQDLLGRGEETQYF.

The rearrangement joins TRBV30 to TRBJ2-7; D is perhaps TRBD1 (5 bases). The CDR3 runs 12 residues. Germline CDR1 reads GTSNPN; CDR2 reads SVGIG (reference sequence). Trimming removed 5 bases from V and 6 bases from J, with 14 bases in between. Here the CDR3 DNA reads TGTGCCTGGGGTACCAGGGTATCCGAGCAGTACTTC. It specifies CAWGTRVSEQYF.

The chain couples TRBV28 to TRBJ2-7, with D possibly called TRBD1 or TRBD2 (6 bases each). CDR3 length: 17 residues. Trimming shortened V by 5 bases and J by 2 bases, and 22 bases separated the two germline ends. CDR1 and CDR2 from the germline V gene are MDHEN and SYDVKM. Here the CDR3 reads CASSPRGGGGPPYEQYF. The CDR3 nucleotides are TGTGCCAGCAGTCCGCGGGGTGGGGGCGGGCCTCCCTACGAGCAGTACTTC. Looking up the rest from reference TRBV28 and TRBJ2-7 gives the full variable domain: DVKVTQSSRYLVKRTGEKVFLECVQDMDHENMFWYRQDPGLGLRLIYFSYDVKMKEKGDIPEGYSVSREKKERFSLILESASTNQTSMYLCASSPRGGGGPPYEQYFGPGTRLTVT.

This rearrangement joins TRBV5-1 to TRBJ2-1, with D possibly being TRBD2 (7 bases). The CDR3 is made up of 15 amino acids. V lost 4 bases and J 0 bases, leaving 11 bases between the germline ends. From germline, CDR1 is SGHRS and CDR2 YFSETQ. This chain's CDR3 is CASSGGASSYNEQFF. In DNA, the CDR3 is TGCGCCAGCAGCGGGGGGGCCAGCTCCTACAATGAGCAGTTCTTC.

The chain recombines TRBV5-6 with TRBJ2-5; 9 bases agree with TRBD1. The germline gives CDR1 SGHDT, CDR2 YYEEEE. The CDR3 extends over 16 amino acids. The J segment lost 1 base and the V segment lost 3 bases, leaving 7 bases of the junction unmatched. The DNA for the CDR3 is TGTGCCAGCAGCTCGGCCGGGACAGGGAGCCAAGAGACCCAGTACTTC. Its translation is CASSSAGTGSQETQYF. Full variable domain (remainder filled in from reference TRBV5-6 and TRBJ2-5): DAGVTQSPTHLIKTRGQQVTLRCSPKSGHDTVSWYQQALGQGPQFIFQYYEEEERQRGNFPDRFSGHQFPNYSSELNVNALLLGDSALYLCASSSAGTGSQETQYFGPGTRLLVL.

The genes are TRBV9 and TRBJ2-7; TRBD1 aligns across 7 bases. Germline V lookup: CDR1 SGDLS, CDR2 YYNGEE. This CDR3 comprises 15 residues. J was trimmed by 0 bases and V by 0 bases; bases with no gene match: 3. CDR3 in DNA: TGTGCCAGCAGCGTAGGGACAGGTGGCTCCTACGAGCAGTACTTC. It specifies CASSVGTGGSYEQYF.

The gene calls are TRBV6-5 and TRBJ1-1, with 9 positions matching TRBD1. V trimming: 4 bases; J trimming: 8 bases; junction bases outside the gene matches: 8. CDR1 is MNHEY, CDR2 SVGAGI, per germline. The CDR3 loop spans 14 amino acids. The CDR3 nucleotides are TGTGCCAGCAGTTGGACCGGGACAGGGAGGGAAGCTTTCTTT. The encoded protein is CASSWTGTGREAFF.

The chain links TRBV21-1 to TRBJ2-2; TRBD1, the D gene given by the table, was not confirmed from the DNA. TRBV21-1 is a documented pseudogene. The CDR3 loop spans 13 amino acids. The CDR3 DNA reads TGTGCCATTTGGACAGGGCAGTCCGGGGAGCTGTTTTTT. This codes for CAIWTGQSGELFF.

The J gene is TRBJ1-2, the V gene TRBV30; 9 bases map to TRBD1. J lost 14 bases, V lost 2 bases, and 12 bases had no gene match. CDR1 is GTSNPN, CDR2 SVGIG, per germline (reference sequence). The CDR3 totals 13 residues. The CDR3 reads CAWSTSGQGAYTF. Written as DNA, the CDR3 is TGTGCCTGGAGTACATCGGGACAGGGAGCCTATACCTTC.

Points on this clone: Other DNA variants within this sample encode the same CDR3. The chain couples TRBV18 to TRBJ2-5, with D possibly being TRBD1 or TRBD2 (7 bases each). CDR3 size: 13 residues. The germline V gene encodes CDR1 KGHSH and CDR2 LQKENI. Trimming took 3 bases from V and 5 from J, leaving 10 bases between them. Here the CDR3 DNA reads TGTGCCAGCTCACCGCAGGGGGGGGAGACCCAGTACTTC. Its protein is CASSPQGGETQYF.

V is TRBV10-3 and J is TRBJ1-2; tentative D call: TRBD1 (5 bases). V lost 5 bases and J lost 3, with 10 bases in between. Per the germline V gene, CDR1 is ENHRY and CDR2 is SYGVKD. This CDR3 is built from 13 residues. The CDR3 bases are TGTGCCATCAGTTTGGCGACAGACTATGGCTACACCTTC. Protein sequence: CAISLATDYGYTF.